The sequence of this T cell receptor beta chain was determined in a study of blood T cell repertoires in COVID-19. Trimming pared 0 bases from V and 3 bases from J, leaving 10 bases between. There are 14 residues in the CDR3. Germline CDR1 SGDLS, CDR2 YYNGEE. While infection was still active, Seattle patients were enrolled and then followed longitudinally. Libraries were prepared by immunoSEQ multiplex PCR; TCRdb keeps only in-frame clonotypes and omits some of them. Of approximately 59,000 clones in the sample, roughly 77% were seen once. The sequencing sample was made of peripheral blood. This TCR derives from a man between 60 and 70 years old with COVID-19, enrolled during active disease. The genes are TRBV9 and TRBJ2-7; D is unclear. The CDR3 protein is CASSVDPVFYEQYF. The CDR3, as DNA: TGTGCCAGCAGCGTAGATCCAGTATTCTACGAGCAGTACTTC.